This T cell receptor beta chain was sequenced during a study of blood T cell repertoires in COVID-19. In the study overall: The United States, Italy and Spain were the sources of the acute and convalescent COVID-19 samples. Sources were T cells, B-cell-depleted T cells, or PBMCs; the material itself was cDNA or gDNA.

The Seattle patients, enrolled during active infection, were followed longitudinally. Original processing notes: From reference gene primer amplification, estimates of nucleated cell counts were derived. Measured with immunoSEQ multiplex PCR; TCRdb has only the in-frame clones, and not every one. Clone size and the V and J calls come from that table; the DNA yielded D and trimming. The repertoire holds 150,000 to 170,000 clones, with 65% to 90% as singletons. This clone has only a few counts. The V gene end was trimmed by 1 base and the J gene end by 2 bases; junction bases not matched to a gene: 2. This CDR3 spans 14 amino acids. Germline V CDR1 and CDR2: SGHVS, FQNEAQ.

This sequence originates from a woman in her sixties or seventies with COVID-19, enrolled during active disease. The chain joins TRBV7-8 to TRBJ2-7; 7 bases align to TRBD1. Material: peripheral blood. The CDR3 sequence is CASSLGQGAYEQYV. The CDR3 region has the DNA TGTGCCAGCAGCTTAGGCCAGGGGGCCTACGAGCAGTACGTC.